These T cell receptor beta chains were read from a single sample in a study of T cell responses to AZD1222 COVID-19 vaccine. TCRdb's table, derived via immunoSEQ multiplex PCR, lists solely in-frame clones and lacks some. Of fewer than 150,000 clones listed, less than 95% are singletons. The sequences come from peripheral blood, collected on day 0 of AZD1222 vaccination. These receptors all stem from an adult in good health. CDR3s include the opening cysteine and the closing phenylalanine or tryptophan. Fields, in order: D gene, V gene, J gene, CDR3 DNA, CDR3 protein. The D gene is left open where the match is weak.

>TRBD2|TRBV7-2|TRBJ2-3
TGTGCCAGCAGCTCGGGACTAGCGGGGGATAAAACAGATACGCAGTATTTT
CASSSGLAGDKTDTQYF
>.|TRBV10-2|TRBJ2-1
TGCGCCAGCAGTGAGTCGCAGGGGCAGCCGTTCTTC
CASSESQGQPFF
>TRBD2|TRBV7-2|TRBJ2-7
TGTGCCAGCAGCTTAGCGGTCGGTAGCGGGGGGGCTTACGAGCAGTACTTC
CASSLAVGSGGAYEQYF
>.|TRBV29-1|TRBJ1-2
TGCAGCGTTGACGTGGTCTATGGCTACACCTTC
CSVDVVYGYTF
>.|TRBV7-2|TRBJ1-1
TGTGCCAGCAGCTTAGTGGGGGGGAGGAACACTGAAGCTTTCTTT
CASSLVGGRNTEAFF
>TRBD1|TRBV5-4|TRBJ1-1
TGTGCCAGCAGCCCGTCCCGCACAGGGGTGAACACTGAAGCTTTCTTT
CASSPSRTGVNTEAFF
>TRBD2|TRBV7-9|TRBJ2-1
TGTGCCAGCACCCCCCAGACTAGCGGGAGGCACAATGAGCAGTTCTTC
CASTPQTSGRHNEQFF
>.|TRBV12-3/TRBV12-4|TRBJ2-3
TGTGCCAGCAGCCCCCCTCGGGCGCCGCAGTATTTT
CASSPPRAPQYF
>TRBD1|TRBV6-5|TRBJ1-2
TGTGCCAGCAGATCACAGGGGTCCAACTATGGCTACACCTTC
CASRSQGSNYGYTF
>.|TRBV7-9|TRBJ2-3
TGTGCCAGCAGCTCACTCCCGGTAGATACGCAGTATTTT
CASSSLPVDTQYF
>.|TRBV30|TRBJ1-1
TGTGCCTGGAGTCCCCAGACAGGCCGTGGAGTTAATACTGAAGCTTTCTTT
CAWSPQTGRGVNTEAFF
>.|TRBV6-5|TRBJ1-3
TGTGCCAGCAGTTACACGGGCCCCCCGGACACCATATATTTT
CASSYTGPPDTIYF
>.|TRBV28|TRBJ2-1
TGTGCCAGCCAGAGATTGGGGGGAAACAATGAGCAGTTCTTC
CASQRLGGNNEQFF
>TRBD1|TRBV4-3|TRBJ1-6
TGCGCCAGCAGCCAAGTTCAGCCAGGGGGCGGGTATAATTCACCCCTCCACTTT
CASSQVQPGGGYNSPLHF
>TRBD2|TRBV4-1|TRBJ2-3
TGCGCCAGCAGCCAGATAGCGGGTCAAAGCACAGATACGCAGTATTTT
CASSQIAGQSTDTQYF
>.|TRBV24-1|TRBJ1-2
TGTGCCACCAGTGGTCTAGGCCCATATGGGGTCTATGGCTACACCTTC
CATSGLGPYGVYGYTF
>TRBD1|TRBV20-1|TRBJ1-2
TGCAGTGCAACAGGGGGGAATGGCTACACCTTC
CSATGGNGYTF
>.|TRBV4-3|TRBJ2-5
TGCGCCAGCAGCCAAGCCCGAGACGGAGTCCAAGAGACCCAGTACTTC
CASSQARDGVQETQYF
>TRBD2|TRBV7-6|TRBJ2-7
TGTGCCAGCAGCTTAACGACTAGCGGGGGTGGTTCCGAGCAGTACTTC
CASSLTTSGGGSEQYF
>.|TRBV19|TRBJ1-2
TGTGCCAGTAGTATAAGACCGTCGACCTATACCTCTTGGGGCTACACCTTC
CASSIRPSTYTSWGYTF
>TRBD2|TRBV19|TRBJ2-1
TGTGCCAGTAGTGCCAGCGGGGGGGCCCACAATGAGCAGTTCTTC
CASSASGGAHNEQFF
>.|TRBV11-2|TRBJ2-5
TGTGCCAGCAGCTTAATTGGTAGGGTCCAAGAGACCCAGTACTTC
CASSLIGRVQETQYF
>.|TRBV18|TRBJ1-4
TGTGCCAGCTCTCTCGCCCTGGCAACTAATGAAAAACTGTTTTTT
CASSLALATNEKLFF
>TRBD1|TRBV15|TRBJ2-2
TGTGCCACCAGAACAGACAGGGGGCCCGGGGAGCTGTTTTTT
CATRTDRGPGELFF
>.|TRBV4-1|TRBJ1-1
TGCGCCAGCAGCCCAGAAACGGGGAGTCACACTGAAGCTTTCTTT
CASSPETGSHTEAFF
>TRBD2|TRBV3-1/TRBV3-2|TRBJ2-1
TGTGCCAGCGGACAGGGGGATAGAGAACTAGCGGGAGGATCCTACAATGAGCAGTTCTTC
CASGQGDRELAGGSYNEQFF
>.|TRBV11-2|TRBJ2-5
TGTGCCAGCAAGGGACCGGCTATTCAAGAGACCCAGTACTTC
CASKGPAIQETQYF